This T cell receptor (beta chain) came from a study of blood T cell repertoires in COVID-19. Study background: The study drew acute and convalescent COVID-19 samples from the United States, Italy and Spain. Sample material is recorded as cDNA or gDNA derived from T cells, B-cell-depleted T cells, or PBMCs.

There are 13 residues in the CDR3. The V gene end was trimmed by 1 base and the J gene end by 8 bases; junction bases not matched to a gene: 1. Per the germline V gene, CDR1 is LGHNT and CDR2 is FRNRAP. Methods used by the authors: The assay estimated nucleated cells by amplifying reference gene primers. Clones were read by immunoSEQ multiplex PCR, and TCRdb kept only the in-frame ones, dropping some. V and J calls and clone size are as listed in that table; D and trimming were resolved from the DNA. The table has roughly 70,000 clones, 88% seen once. This receptor was obtained from a woman in her seventies with acute or convalescent COVID-19. Sequenced input: peripheral blood. The J gene is TRBJ1-1, the V gene TRBV12-5; 10 bases fit TRBD1. CDR3 protein: CASGLETGGEAFF. DNA for the CDR3: TGTGCTAGTGGTTTGGAGACAGGGGGCGAAGCTTTCTTT.